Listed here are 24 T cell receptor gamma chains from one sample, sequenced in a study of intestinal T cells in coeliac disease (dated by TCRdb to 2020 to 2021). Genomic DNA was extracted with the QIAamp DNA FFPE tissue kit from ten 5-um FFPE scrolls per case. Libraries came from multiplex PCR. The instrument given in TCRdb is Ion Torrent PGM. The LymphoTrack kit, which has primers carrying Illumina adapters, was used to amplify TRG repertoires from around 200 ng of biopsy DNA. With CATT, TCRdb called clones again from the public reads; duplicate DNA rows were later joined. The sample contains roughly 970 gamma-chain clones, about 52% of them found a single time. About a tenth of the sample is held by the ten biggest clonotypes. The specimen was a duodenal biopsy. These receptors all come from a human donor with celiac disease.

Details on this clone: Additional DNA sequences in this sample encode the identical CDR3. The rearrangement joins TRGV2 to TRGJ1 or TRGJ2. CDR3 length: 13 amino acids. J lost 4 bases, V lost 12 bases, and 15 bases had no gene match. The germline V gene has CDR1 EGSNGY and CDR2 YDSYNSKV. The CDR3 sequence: CADLGADYYKKLF. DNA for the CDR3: TGTGCCGATCTGGGAGCCGACTATTATAAGAAACTCTTT.

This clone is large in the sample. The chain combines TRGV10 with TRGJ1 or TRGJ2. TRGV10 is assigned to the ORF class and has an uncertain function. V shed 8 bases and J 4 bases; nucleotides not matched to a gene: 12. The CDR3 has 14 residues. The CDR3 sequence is CAAWDVWPYYKKLF. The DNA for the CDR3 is TGTGCTGCGTGGGATGTATGGCCCTATTATAAGAAACTCTTT.

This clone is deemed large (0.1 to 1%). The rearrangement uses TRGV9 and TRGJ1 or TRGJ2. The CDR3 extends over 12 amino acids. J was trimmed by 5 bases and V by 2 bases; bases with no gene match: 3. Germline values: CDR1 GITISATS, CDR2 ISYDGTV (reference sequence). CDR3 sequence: CALWEANYKKLF. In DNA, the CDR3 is TGTGCCTTGTGGGAGGCGAATTATAAGAAACTCTTT.

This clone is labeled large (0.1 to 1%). The CDR3 here is CATWDFCWFKIF. The CDR3 nucleotides read TGTGCCACCTGGGATTTTTGTTGGTTCAAGATATTT. The chain uses TRGV8 and TRGJP1. The germline V gene encodes CDR1 VENAVY and CDR2 YDSYNSRV. The CDR3 spans 12 residues. After removal of 3 bases from V and 9 bases from J, the junction contained 4 bases not matched to a gene.

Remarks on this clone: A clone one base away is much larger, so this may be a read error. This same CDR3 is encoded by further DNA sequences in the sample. The CDR3 sequence: CAAWDLVNYYKKLF. The DNA for the CDR3 is TGTGCTGCGTGGGATCTGGTGAATTATTATAAGAAACTCTTT. V is TRGV10 and J is TRGJ1 or TRGJ2. TRGV10 counts as an open reading frame of uncertain function. With V trimmed by 8 bases and J by 0 bases, 8 bases remained unmatched. The CDR3 extends over 14 amino acids.

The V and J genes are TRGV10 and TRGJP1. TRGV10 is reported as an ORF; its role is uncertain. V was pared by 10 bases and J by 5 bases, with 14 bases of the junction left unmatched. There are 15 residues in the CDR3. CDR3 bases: TGTGCTGCGTTGGGATTTCGGCCTACTGGTTGGTTCAAGATATTT. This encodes CAALGFRPTGWFKIF.

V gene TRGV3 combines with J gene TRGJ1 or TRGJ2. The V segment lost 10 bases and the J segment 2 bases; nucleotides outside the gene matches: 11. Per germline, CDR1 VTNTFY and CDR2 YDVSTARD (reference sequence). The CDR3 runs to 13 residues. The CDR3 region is CATGTAHYYKKLF. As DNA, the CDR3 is TGTGCCACTGGGACAGCCCATTATTATAAGAAACTCTTT.

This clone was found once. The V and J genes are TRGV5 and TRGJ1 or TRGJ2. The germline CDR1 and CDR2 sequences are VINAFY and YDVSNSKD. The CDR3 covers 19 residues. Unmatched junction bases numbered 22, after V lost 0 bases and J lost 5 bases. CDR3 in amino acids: CATWDRRGGFAPLHYKKLF. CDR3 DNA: TGTGCCACCTGGGACAGGCGAGGGGGTTTCGCCCCTTTACATTATAAGAAACTCTTT.

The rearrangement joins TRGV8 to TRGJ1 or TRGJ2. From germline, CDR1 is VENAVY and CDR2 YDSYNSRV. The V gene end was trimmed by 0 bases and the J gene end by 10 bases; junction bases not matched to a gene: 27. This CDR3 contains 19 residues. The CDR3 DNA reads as TGTGCCACCTGGGATAGGCACGAGATCATTTCTCAGGATATTATAAAGAAACTCTTT. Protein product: CATWDRHEIISQDIIKKLF.

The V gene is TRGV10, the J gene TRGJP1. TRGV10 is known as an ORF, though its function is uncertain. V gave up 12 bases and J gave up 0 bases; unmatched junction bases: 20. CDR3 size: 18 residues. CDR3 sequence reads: CAAVGLNWPYTTGWFKIF. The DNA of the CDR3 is TGTGCTGCAGTGGGATTGAATTGGCCTTATACCACTGGTTGGTTCAAGATATTT.

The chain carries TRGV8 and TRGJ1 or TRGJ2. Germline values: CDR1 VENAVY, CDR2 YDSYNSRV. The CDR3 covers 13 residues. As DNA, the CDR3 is TGTGCACCTGGGTCCGGATATTATTATAAGAAACTCTTT. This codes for CAPGSGYYYKKLF.

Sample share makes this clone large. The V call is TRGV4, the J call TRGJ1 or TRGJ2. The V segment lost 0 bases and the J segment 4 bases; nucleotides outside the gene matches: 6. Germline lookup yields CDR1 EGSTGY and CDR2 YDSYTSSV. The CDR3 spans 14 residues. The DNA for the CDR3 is TGTGCCACCTGGGATGGGCCAGGCTATTATAAGAAACTCTTT. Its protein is CATWDGPGYYKKLF.

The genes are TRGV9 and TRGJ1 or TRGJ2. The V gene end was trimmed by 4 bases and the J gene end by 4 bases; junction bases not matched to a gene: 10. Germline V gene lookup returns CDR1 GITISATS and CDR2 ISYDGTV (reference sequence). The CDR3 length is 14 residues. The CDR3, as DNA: TGTGCCTTGTGGGACAAGCCGAGGTATTATAAGAAACTCTTT. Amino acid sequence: CALWDKPRYYKKLF.

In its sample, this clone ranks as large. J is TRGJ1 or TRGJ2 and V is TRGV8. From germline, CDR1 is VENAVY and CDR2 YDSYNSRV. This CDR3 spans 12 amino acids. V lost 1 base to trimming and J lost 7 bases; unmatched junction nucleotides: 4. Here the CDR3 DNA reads TGTGCCACCTGGGATAGCGGCTATAAGAAACTCTTT. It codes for CATWDSGYKKLF.

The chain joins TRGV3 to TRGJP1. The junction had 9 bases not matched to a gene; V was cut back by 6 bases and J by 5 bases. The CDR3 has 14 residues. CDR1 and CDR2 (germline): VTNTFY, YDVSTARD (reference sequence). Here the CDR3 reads CATWHIPTGWFKIF. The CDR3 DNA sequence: TGTGCCACCTGGCACATACCTACTGGTTGGTTCAAGATATTT.

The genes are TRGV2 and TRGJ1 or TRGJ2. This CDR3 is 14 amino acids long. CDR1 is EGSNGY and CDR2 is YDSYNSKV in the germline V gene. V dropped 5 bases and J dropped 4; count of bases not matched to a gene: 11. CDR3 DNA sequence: TGTGCCACCTGGGGACGGGGGGGGTATTATAAGAAACTCTTT. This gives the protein CATWGRGGYYKKLF.

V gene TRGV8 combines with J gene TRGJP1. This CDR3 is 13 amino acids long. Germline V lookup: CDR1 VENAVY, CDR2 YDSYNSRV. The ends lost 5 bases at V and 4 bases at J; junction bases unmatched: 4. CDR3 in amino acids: CATWGYTGWFKIF. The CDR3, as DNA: TGTGCCACCTGGGGATACACTGGTTGGTTCAAGATATTT.

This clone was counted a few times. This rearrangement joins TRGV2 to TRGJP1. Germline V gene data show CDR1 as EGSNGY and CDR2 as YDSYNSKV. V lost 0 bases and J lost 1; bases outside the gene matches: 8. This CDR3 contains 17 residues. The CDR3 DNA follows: TGTGCCACCTGGGACGGGGCGGTAGGTACCACTGGTTGGTTCAAGATATTT. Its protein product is CATWDGAVGTTGWFKIF.

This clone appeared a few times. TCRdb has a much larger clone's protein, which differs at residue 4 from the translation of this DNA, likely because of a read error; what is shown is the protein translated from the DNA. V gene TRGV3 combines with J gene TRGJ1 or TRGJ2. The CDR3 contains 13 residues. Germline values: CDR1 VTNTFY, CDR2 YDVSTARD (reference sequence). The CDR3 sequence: CATRDWRGGKKLF. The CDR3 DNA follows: TGTGCCACCCGGGACTGGCGCGGAGGTAAGAAACTCTTT.

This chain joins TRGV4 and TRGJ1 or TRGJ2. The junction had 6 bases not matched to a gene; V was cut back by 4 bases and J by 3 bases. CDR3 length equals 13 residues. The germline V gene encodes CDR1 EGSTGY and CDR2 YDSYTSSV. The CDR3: CATWDFLYYKKLF. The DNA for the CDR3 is TGTGCCACCTGGGACTTCCTTTATTATAAGAAACTCTTT.

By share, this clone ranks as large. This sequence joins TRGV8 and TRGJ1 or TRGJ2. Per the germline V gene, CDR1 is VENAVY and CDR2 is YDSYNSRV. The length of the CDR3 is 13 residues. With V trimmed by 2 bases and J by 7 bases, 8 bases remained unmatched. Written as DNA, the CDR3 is TGTGCCACCTGGGATACGCGTGAATATAAGAAACTCTTT. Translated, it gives CATWDTREYKKLF.

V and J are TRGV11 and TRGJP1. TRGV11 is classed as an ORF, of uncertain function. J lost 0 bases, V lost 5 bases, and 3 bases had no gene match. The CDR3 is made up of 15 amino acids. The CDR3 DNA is TGTGCCTGCTGGATTACCAATACCACTGGTTGGTTCAAGATATTT. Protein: CACWITNTTGWFKIF.

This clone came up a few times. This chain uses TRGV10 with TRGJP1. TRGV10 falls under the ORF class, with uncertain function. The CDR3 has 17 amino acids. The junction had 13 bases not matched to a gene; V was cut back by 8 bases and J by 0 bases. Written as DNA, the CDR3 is TGTGCTGCGTGGGACTTTAGGGGCTATACCACTGGTTGGTTCAAGATATTT. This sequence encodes CAAWDFRGYTTGWFKIF.

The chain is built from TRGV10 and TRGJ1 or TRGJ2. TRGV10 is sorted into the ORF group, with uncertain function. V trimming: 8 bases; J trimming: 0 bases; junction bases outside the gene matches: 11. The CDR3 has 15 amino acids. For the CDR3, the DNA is TGTGCTGCGTGGGATTATCCCCCGAATTATTATAAGAAACTCTTT. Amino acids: CAAWDYPPNYYKKLF.